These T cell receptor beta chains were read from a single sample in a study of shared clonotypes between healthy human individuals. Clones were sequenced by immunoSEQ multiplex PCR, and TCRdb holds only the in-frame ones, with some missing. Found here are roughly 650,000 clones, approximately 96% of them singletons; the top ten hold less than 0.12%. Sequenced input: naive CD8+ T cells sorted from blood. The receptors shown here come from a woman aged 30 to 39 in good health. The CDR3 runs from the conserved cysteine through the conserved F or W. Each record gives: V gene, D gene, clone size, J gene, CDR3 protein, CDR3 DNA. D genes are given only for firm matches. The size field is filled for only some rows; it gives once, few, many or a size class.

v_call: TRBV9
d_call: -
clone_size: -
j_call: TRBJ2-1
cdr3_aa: CASSVGLANNEQFF
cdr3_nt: TGTGCCAGCAGCGTAGGCCTAGCGAACAATGAGCAGTTCTTC

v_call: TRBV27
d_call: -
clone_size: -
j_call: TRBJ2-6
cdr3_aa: CASRGAGANVLTF
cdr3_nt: TGTGCCAGCAGAGGGGCTGGGGCCAACGTCCTGACTTTC

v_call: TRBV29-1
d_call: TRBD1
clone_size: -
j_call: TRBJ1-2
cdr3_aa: CSVQGAGYGYTF
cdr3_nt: TGCAGCGTCCAGGGGGCCGGCTATGGCTACACCTTC

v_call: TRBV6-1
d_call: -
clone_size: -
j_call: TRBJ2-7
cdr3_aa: CASSEAWDPSYEQYF
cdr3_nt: TGTGCCAGCAGTGAAGCGTGGGATCCCTCCTACGAGCAGTACTTC

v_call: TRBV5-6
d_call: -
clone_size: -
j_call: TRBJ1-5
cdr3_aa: CASSLGGRQPQHF
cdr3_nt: TGTGCCAGCAGCTTGGGGGGGCGACAGCCCCAGCATTTT

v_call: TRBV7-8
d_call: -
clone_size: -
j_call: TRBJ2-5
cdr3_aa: CASSSPIRETQYF
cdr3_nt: TGTGCCAGCAGTTCTCCAATTAGGGAGACCCAGTACTTC

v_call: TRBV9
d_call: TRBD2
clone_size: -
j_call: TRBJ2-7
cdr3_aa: CASSASGRDNEQYF
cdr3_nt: TGTGCCAGCAGCGCTAGCGGGAGGGACAACGAGCAGTACTTC

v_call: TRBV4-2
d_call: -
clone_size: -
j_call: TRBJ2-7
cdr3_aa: CASSHQTGEQYF
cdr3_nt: TGTGCCAGCAGCCACCAAACAGGCGAGCAGTACTTC

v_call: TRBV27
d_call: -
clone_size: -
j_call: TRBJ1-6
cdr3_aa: CASSPGRAGNSPLHF
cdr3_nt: TGTGCCAGCAGCCCCGGCAGGGCGGGGAATTCACCCCTCCACTTT

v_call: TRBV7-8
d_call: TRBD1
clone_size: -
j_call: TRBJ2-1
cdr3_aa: CASSLLRGQGVAEQFF
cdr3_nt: TGTGCCAGCAGCTTATTACGTGGACAGGGGGTTGCTGAGCAGTTCTTC

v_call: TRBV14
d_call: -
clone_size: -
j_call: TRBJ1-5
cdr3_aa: CASSQDRGEPQHF
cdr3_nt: TGTGCCAGCAGCCAAGATAGGGGAGAGCCCCAGCATTTT

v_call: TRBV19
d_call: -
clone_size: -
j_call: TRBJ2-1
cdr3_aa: CASSPAEGRNEQFF
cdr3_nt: TGTGCCAGTAGTCCCGCGGAGGGCCGAAATGAGCAGTTCTTC

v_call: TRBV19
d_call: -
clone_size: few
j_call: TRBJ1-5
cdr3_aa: CAGIPRLLGNQPQHF
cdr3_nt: TGTGCCGGGATTCCGAGACTCCTGGGCAATCAGCCCCAGCATTTT

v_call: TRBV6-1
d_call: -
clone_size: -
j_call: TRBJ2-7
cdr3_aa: CASSLALEQYF
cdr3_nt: TGTGCCAGCAGTTTAGCGTTAGAGCAGTACTTC

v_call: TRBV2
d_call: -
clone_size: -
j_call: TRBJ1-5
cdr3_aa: CASSVGVGNQPQHF
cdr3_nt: TGTGCCAGCAGTGTTGGGGTAGGCAATCAGCCCCAGCATTTT

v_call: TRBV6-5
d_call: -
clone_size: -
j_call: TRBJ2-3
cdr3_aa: CASSFIAELRDTQYF
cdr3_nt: TGTGCCAGCAGTTTTATAGCGGAGTTGCGAGATACGCAGTATTTT

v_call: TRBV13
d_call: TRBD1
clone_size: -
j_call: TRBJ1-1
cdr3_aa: CASSLDQGEEAFF
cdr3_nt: TGTGCCAGCAGCTTAGACCAGGGGGAGGAAGCTTTCTTT

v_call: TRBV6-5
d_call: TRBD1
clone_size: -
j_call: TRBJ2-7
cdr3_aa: CASSSTGGTYEQYF
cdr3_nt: TGTGCCAGCAGTTCCACAGGGGGCACGTACGAGCAGTACTTC

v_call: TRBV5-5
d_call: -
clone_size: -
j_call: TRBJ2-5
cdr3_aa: CASSLMAGGGETQYF
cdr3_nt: TGTGCCAGCAGCTTGATGGCTGGGGGTGGGGAGACCCAGTACTTC

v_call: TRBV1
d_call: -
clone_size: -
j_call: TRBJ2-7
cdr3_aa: CTSSQEKLGRVFYEQYF
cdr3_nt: TGCACCAGCAGCCAAGAAAAGTTAGGGCGGGTTTTTTACGAGCAGTACTTC

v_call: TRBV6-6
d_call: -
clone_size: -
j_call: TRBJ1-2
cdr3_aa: CASSPQGSDGYTF
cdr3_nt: TGTGCCAGCAGTCCCCAGGGTTCCGACGGCTACACCTTC

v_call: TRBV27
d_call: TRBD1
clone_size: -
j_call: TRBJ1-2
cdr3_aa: CASSSDSRQGVYYGYTF
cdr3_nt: TGTGCCAGCAGTTCAGATTCGCGACAGGGGGTATACTATGGCTACACCTTC

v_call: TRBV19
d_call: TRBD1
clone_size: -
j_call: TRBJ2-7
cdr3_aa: CASSAGTGVGYEQYF
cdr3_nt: TGTGCCAGTAGTGCTGGGACAGGGGTGGGCTACGAGCAGTACTTC

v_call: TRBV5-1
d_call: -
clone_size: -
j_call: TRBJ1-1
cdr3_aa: CASSYGGMNTEAFF
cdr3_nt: TGCGCCAGCAGCTATGGGGGAATGAACACTGAAGCTTTCTTT

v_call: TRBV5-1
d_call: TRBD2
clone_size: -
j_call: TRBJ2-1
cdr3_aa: CASSSPGLAGPYNEQFF
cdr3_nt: TGCGCCAGCAGCTCACCGGGACTAGCGGGACCCTACAATGAGCAGTTCTTC

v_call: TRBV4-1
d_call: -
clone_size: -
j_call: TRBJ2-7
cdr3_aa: CASGPVGPYEQYF
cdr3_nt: TGCGCCAGCGGACCTGTGGGTCCCTACGAGCAGTACTTC

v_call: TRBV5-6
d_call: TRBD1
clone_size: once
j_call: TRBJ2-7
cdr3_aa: CASSLTGQLSSYEQYF
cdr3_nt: TGTGCCAGCAGCTTAACGGGACAGTTAAGCTCCTACGAGCAGTACTTC

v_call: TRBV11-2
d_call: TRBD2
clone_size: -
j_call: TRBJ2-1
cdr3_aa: CASSLEVAGVWNEQFF
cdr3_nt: TGTGCCAGCAGCTTAGAGGTAGCGGGAGTTTGGAATGAGCAGTTCTTC

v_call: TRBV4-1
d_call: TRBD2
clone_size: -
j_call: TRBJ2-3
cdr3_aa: CASSQDGLAGSTDTQYF
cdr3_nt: TGCGCCAGCAGCCAAGATGGGCTAGCGGGGAGCACAGATACGCAGTATTTT

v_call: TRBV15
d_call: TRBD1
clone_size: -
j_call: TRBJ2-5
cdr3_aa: CATSGRGQGATETQYF
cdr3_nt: TGTGCCACCAGCGGGCGGGGACAGGGGGCGACGGAGACCCAGTACTTC

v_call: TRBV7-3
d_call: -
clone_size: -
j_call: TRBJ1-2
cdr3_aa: CASSLKGIQGRATNYGYTF
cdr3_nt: TGTGCCAGCAGCTTAAAGGGCATACAGGGCCGGGCGACTAACTATGGCTACACCTTC

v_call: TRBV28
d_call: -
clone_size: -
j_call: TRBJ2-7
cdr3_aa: CAISLVAGAYEQYF
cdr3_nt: TGTGCCATTTCCCTGGTGGCAGGGGCCTACGAGCAGTACTTC

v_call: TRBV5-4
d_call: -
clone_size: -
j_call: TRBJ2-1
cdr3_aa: CASGKSSYNEQFF
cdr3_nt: TGTGCCAGCGGGAAGAGCTCCTACAATGAGCAGTTCTTC

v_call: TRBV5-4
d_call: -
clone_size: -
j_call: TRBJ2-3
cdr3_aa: CASSGQHDTQYF
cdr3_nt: TGTGCCAGCAGTGGACAGCACGATACGCAGTATTTT

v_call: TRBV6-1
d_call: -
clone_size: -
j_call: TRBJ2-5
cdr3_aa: CASDPGLHGTQYF
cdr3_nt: TGTGCCAGCGACCCGGGACTCCACGGGACCCAGTACTTC

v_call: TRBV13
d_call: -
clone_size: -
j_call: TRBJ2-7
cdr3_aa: CASSNRREDYEQYF
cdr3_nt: TGTGCCAGCAGTAACAGGAGGGAGGACTACGAGCAGTACTTC

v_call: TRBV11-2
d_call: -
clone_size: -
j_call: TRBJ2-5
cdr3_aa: CASSLWTGPQETQYF
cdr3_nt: TGTGCCAGCAGCCTCTGGACGGGTCCTCAAGAGACCCAGTACTTC

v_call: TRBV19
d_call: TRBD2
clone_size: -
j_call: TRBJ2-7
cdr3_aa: CASSPRTSGSHEQYF
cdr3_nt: TGTGCCAGTAGTCCTCGGACTAGCGGGAGTCACGAGCAGTACTTC

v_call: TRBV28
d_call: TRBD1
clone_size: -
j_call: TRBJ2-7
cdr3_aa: CASSKDRGRGYEQYF
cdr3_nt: TGTGCCAGCAGTAAAGACAGGGGACGGGGCTACGAGCAGTACTTC

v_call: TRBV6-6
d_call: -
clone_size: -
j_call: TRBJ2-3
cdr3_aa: CASSYWLEDTDTQYF
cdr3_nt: TGTGCCAGCAGTTACTGGCTAGAAGACACAGATACGCAGTATTTT

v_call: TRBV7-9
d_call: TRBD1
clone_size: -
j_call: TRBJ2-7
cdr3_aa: CASSLDRERPYEQYF
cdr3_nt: TGTGCCAGCAGCCTAGACAGGGAGAGGCCCTACGAGCAGTACTTC

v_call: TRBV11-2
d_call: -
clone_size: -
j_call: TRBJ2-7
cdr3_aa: CASSPYRRGNSYEQYF
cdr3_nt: TGTGCCAGCAGCCCCTATCGTAGGGGAAACTCCTACGAGCAGTACTTC

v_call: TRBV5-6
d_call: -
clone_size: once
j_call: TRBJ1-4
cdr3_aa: CASSPTPEGNEKLFF
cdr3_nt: TGTGCCAGCAGTCCGACCCCCGAGGGGAATGAAAAACTGTTTTTT

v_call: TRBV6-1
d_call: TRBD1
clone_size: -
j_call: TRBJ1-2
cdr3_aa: CASSEGTGDYGYTF
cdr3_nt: TGTGCCAGCAGTGAAGGGACAGGGGACTATGGCTACACCTTC

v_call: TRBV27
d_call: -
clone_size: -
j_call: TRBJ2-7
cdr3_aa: CASSPSVGRYSYEQYF
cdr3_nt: TGTGCCAGCAGCCCCTCCGTCGGGAGATACTCCTACGAGCAGTACTTC

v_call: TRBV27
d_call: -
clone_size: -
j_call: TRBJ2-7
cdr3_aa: CASSSGILYEQYF
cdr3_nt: TGTGCCAGCAGTTCCGGGATCCTCTACGAGCAGTACTTC